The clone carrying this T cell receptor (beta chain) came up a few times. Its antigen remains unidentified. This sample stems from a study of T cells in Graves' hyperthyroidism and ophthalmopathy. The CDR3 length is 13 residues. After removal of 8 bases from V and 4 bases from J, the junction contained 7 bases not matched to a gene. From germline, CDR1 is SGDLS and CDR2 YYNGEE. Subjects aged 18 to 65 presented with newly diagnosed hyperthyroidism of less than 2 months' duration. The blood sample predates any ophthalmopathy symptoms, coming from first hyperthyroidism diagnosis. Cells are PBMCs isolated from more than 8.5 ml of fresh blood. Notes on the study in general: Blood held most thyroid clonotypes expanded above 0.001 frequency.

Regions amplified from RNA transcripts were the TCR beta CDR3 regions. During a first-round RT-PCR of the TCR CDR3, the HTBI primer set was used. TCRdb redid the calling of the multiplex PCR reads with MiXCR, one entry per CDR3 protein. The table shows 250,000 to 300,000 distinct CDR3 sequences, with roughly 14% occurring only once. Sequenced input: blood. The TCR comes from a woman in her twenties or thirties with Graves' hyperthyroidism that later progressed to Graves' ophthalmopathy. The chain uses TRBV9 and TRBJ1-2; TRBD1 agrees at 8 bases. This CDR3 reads CASGQGGIYGYTF. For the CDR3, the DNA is TGTGCCAGTGGACAGGGCGGAATCTATGGCTACACCTTC.